This T cell receptor beta chain originates from a study of spatial heterogeneity in lung cancer. Study background: The average appearance count of each unique TCR and UMI combination in raw reads was more than 9.5.

The time point denotes: sample taken at primary tumor resection. The authors sequenced whole RNA from tumor, nontumor lung or frozen PBMC without sorting. This clonotype was seen repeatedly, ten times or more. Its antigen is unidentified. Broader study findings: Intratumoral expanded alpha and beta TCR counts were found to track tumor mutation counts. Estimated TCR-seq coverage of tumor T cells was only around 7.4% for alpha chains. For beta chains, the corresponding estimate was approximately 13%.

Trimming took off 3 bases at V and 4 bases at J, with 13 bases between the two ends. This CDR3 spans 13 amino acids. The V gene's germline CDR1 is SQVTM and CDR2 ANQGSEA. A distinct unique molecular identifier was carried by each TCR cDNA molecule. TCRdb passed the 5' RACE reads through MiXCR, listing each CDR3 protein once. The sample carries about 23,000 distinct CDR3 sequences, under 8% recorded once. The rearrangement joins TRBV29-1 to TRBJ2-7, with D perhaps matching TRBD1 (5 bases). The sample in question was lung tumor tissue, obtained at surgery. The receptor was isolated from a male donor with early-stage non-small cell lung cancer. The CDR3 nucleotides read TGCAGCGTTGAGGGAAGGGGTCCTTACGAGCAGTACTTC. It yields the protein CSVEGRGPYEQYF.